The 16 T cell receptor beta chains presented below share a single source sample, sequenced in a study of blood T cell repertoires in COVID-19. TCRdb's table, derived via immunoSEQ multiplex PCR, lists solely in-frame clones and lacks some. The repertoire holds about 400,000 clones, with more than 80% as singletons. Sequencing was carried out using peripheral blood. These receptors all stem from a man aged 40-50 years with acute or convalescent COVID-19.

V gene TRBV5-4 combines with J gene TRBJ1-3; possible D gene TRBD1, 5 bases. The CDR3 consists of 15 residues. V gave up 4 bases and J gave up 0 bases, with 11 bases separating them. Germline V gene lookup returns CDR1 SGHNT and CDR2 YYREEE (reference sequence). CDR3 nucleotide sequence: TGTGCCAGCAGCATAGACAGAAGCTCTGGAAACACCATATATTTT. It specifies CASSIDRSSGNTIYF.

V gene TRBV5-1 combines with J gene TRBJ2-5, with D possibly matching TRBD1 (6 bases). From germline, CDR1 is SGHRS and CDR2 YFSETQ. The germline V and J ends were trimmed by 5 bases and 5 bases, with 22 bases remaining between them. The CDR3 is made up of 16 amino acids. In nucleotides, the CDR3 is TGCGCCAGCAGAGGGTATTTGAAACAGGGAAGGGAGACCCAGTACTTC. It codes for CASRGYLKQGRETQYF. The variable domain in full, completed from reference TRBV5-1 and TRBJ2-5, reads KAGVTQTPRYLIKTRGQQVTLSCSPISGHRSVSWYQQTPGQGLQFLFEYFSETQRNKGNFPGRFSGRQFSNSRSEMNVSTLELGDSALYLCASRGYLKQGRETQYFGPGTRLLVL.

The chain has TRBV10-1 and TRBJ1-2; possibly TRBD1 for D (6 bases). This CDR3 comprises 13 residues. CDR1 and CDR2 from the germline V gene are WNHNN and SYGVQD (reference sequence). Trimming pared 9 bases from V and 7 bases from J, leaving 18 bases between. In DNA form, the CDR3 reads TGCGCCAGATTCTCCGGGACAACGGCTGGCTACACCTTC. Translated: CARFSGTTAGYTF.

CDR3 DNA sequence: TGTGCCAGTAGTCCGAGACAGGGAGGTAGTGGTGGGGCCAACGTCCTGACTTTC. This translates into CASSPRQGGSGGANVLTF. The V and J genes are TRBV19 and TRBJ2-6, with a possible D match to TRBD1 (7 bases). CDR1 and CDR2 (germline): LNHDA, SQIVND (reference sequence). The CDR3 runs to 18 residues. The V end was cut by 5 bases, the J end by 3 bases, with 20 bases between.

The chain couples TRBV7-2 to TRBJ1-2, with TRBD1 matching over 7 bases. Unmatched junction bases numbered 4, after V lost 3 bases and J lost 0 bases. The CDR3 spans 15 residues. Germline CDR1 and CDR2: SGHTA and FQGNSA. CDR3 sequence: CASSFFQGANYGYTF. CDR3 nucleotides: TGTGCCAGCAGCTTTTTCCAGGGGGCTAACTATGGCTACACCTTC.

The chain joins TRBV10-1 to TRBJ1-2, with TRBD1 matching over 7 bases. V trimming: 4 bases; J trimming: 3 bases; junction bases outside the gene matches: 2. Germline-derived CDR1 and CDR2 are WNHNN and SYGVQD (reference sequence). The CDR3 spans 13 residues. The CDR3 nucleotides are TGCGCCAGCAGTGCGGGACAGCACTATGGCTACACCTTC. This encodes CASSAGQHYGYTF.

This chain joins TRBV4-3 and TRBJ1-6; no clear D. The length of the CDR3 is 15 residues. V was trimmed by 2 bases and J by 9 bases, leaving 14 bases between them. Germline V gives CDR1 LGHNA, CDR2 YSLEER. The CDR3 sequence is CASSQSVGARSPLHF. CDR3 in DNA: TGCGCCAGCAGCCAATCGGTAGGAGCGCGTTCACCCCTCCACTTT.

The chain carries TRBV4-2 and TRBJ1-2; TRBD1 is a possible D gene (6 bases). V was clipped by 1 base and J by 3 bases, with 12 bases between them. Looked up from germline, CDR1 is LGHNA and CDR2 is YNFKEQ. The length of the CDR3 is 15 residues. DNA of the CDR3: TGTGCCAGCAGCCAAGCTCCCAGGGGTGACTATGGCTACACCTTC. This translates into CASSQAPRGDYGYTF.

The chain has TRBV6-6 and TRBJ2-5; 7 nucleotides agree with TRBD1. J gave up 3 bases and V 2 bases, and 3 bases lay outside the gene matches. The CDR3 contains 14 residues. Per the germline V gene, CDR1 is MNHNY and CDR2 is SVGAGI (reference sequence). This CDR3 is CASSYIDREETQYF. The CDR3 DNA sequence: TGTGCCAGCAGTTACATTGACAGGGAAGAGACCCAGTACTTC.

The gene calls are TRBV7-2 and TRBJ1-2, with 7 bases fitting TRBD1. The CDR3 has 15 residues. Germline V CDR1 and CDR2: SGHTA, FQGNSA. V shed 4 bases and J 6 bases; nucleotides not matched to a gene: 11. CDR3 sequence (DNA): TGTGCCAGCAGCTGGGTTCACAGGGGCGGGGATGGCTACACCTTC. It is translated as CASSWVHRGGDGYTF.

The chain's CDR3 is CASSDPLAGDYEQYF. For the CDR3, the DNA is TGTGCCAGTAGCGATCCCCTAGCGGGAGACTACGAGCAGTACTTC. This chain links TRBV19 with TRBJ2-7; 10 nucleotides agree with TRBD2. CDR1 is LNHDA and CDR2 is SQIVND in the germline V gene (reference sequence). This CDR3 region has 15 residues. The V segment lost 6 bases and the J segment 3 bases; nucleotides outside the gene matches: 8. The full variable domain, with the rest looked up from reference TRBV19 and TRBJ2-7, is DGGITQSPKYLFRKEGQNVTLSCEQNLNHDAMYWYRQDPGQGLRLIYYSQIVNDFQKGDIAEGYSVSREKKESFPLTVTSAQKNPTAFYLCASSDPLAGDYEQYFGPGTRLTVT.

The chain combines TRBV10-3 with TRBJ2-1; 9 bases are a match to TRBD2. Germline V lookup: CDR1 ENHRY, CDR2 SYGVKD. With V trimmed by 8 bases and J by 3 bases, 5 bases remained unmatched. CDR3 length: 14 amino acids. The CDR3 region has the DNA TGTGCCATCGCCCTAGCGGGGCGCTACAATGAGCAGTTCTTC. Its protein product is CAIALAGRYNEQFF.

The chain couples TRBV5-8 to TRBJ2-7; TRBD2 matches 12 bases. V dropped 3 bases and J dropped 5; count of bases not matched to a gene: 9. The CDR3 has 16 amino acids. Germline CDR1 SGHTS, CDR2 YDEGEE. The DNA for the CDR3 is TGTGCCAGCAGCTGGGGGACTAGCGGGTCTATAGACGAGCAGTACTTC. Amino acids: CASSWGTSGSIDEQYF.

The chain employs TRBV29-1 and TRBJ2-1; TRBD2 is a possible D gene (6 bases). Germline-derived CDR1 and CDR2 are SQVTM and ANQGSEA. Trimming cost V 5 bases and J 0 bases, with 11 bases left between them. This CDR3 has 14 residues. CDR3 coding DNA: TGCAGCGTTACGGGGGAAAGCTCCTACAATGAGCAGTTCTTC. Translation gives CSVTGESSYNEQFF.

This chain links TRBV29-1 with TRBJ2-1, with 11 bases identical to TRBD1. Germline trimming cut 6 bases from V and 9 bases from J; bases unmatched to any gene: 7. This CDR3 spans 13 amino acids. CDR1 and CDR2 from the germline V gene are SQVTM and ANQGSEA. In DNA, the CDR3 is TGCAGCGTGGACGGGACAGGGGGTATTGAGCAGTTCTTC. Its translation: CSVDGTGGIEQFF.

The rearrangement joins TRBV9 to TRBJ2-1; 10 bases line up with TRBD2. Trimming took 0 bases from V and 8 from J; bases not matched to a gene: 11. Germline V CDR1 and CDR2: SGDLS, YYNGEE. This CDR3 has 17 residues. The CDR3 bases are TGTGCCAGCAGCGTAGCGCTAGCGGGAGTTGGGCCAGATGAGCAGTTCTTC. Protein: CASSVALAGVGPDEQFF.